The next 16 T cell receptor beta chains were all read from a single sample in a study of breast tumors, draining lymph nodes, adjacent tissues. TCRdb re-called the multiplex PCR reads with MiXCR, one entry per CDR3 protein. This table has 55,000 to 75,000 distinct CDR3 sequences, approximately 40% appearing once. Sequencing input: breast tumor tissue. The receptors were sampled from a female donor with breast cancer. Some clones in this sample may be carry-over from other donors' samples.

This clonotype was seen just once. One junction end does not reproduce the germline sequence, and a read error may be involved. The V call is TRBV20-1, the J call TRBJ2-7; 10 bases are shared with TRBD1. This CDR3 is built from 13 residues. CDR1 is DFQATT and CDR2 is SNEGSKA in the germline V gene (reference sequence). CDR3 sequence (DNA): TGCAGCGCCCGAGGGGACAGGGGCTACGAGCAGCACTTC. This gives the protein CSARGDRGYEQHF.

The V and J genes are TRBV12-3 or TRBV12-4 and TRBJ2-5; the D gene is possibly TRBD2 (5 bases). V lost 3 bases to trimming and J lost 4 bases, with 15 bases between them. CDR3 length: 15 amino acids. CDR3 in DNA: TGTGCCAGCAGTTTCGTTGGGTCAGGAGGAGAGACCCAGTACTTC. It encodes CASSFVGSGGETQYF.

Details on this clonotype: One end of the junction does not line up with germline, which may come from a read error. This sequence joins TRBV11-1 and TRBJ2-1; a weak D match, TRBD2 (5 bases). The CDR3 covers 14 residues. Per the germline V gene, CDR1 is SGHAT and CDR2 is FQDESV (reference sequence). Written as DNA, the CDR3 is TGTGCCAGCCAGCCCATGGAGGTGTACAATGAGCAGCTCTTC. Protein: CASQPMEVYNEQLF.

This clonotype has a count of ten or more. V is TRBV5-1 and J is TRBJ1-2; tentative D call: TRBD1 (5 bases). CDR3 size: 15 residues. Trimming took off 4 bases at V and 4 bases at J, with 17 bases between the two ends. CDR1 is SGHRS and CDR2 is YFSETQ in the germline V gene. The CDR3 region is CASSPYGALGYGYTF. Here the CDR3 DNA reads TGCGCCAGCAGCCCTTATGGGGCTCTGGGCTATGGCTACACCTTC.

The chain links TRBV20-1 to TRBJ2-3; 9 nucleotides align to TRBD2. Per germline, CDR1 DFQATT and CDR2 SNEGSKA (reference sequence). Trimming took 8 bases from V and 4 from J; bases not matched to a gene: 7. The CDR3 spans 13 residues. Written as DNA, the CDR3 is TGCAGTACTGTAGCGGGAGAGGCAGATACGCAGTATTTT. Translation gives CSTVAGEADTQYF.

This clonotype has ten or more counts. V is TRBV20-1 and J is TRBJ1-2; D gene ambiguous. V was trimmed by 1 base and J by 2 bases, leaving 14 bases between them. CDR3 length: 15 amino acids. Germline V gives CDR1 DFQATT, CDR2 SNEGSKA (reference sequence). In DNA form, the CDR3 reads TGCAGTGCTAGAGCCCCGTCGGGCCTCAACTATGGCTACACCTTC. This codes for CSARAPSGLNYGYTF.

This clonotype was counted ten times or more. The gene calls are TRBV20-1 and TRBJ1-2; D might be TRBD1 (5 bases). This CDR3 is built from 16 residues. Trimming shortened V by 0 bases and J by 2 bases, and 16 bases separated the two germline ends. The germline CDR1 and CDR2 sequences are DFQATT and SNEGSKA (reference sequence). The CDR3, as DNA: TGCAGTGCTAGAGATTCCGGGGGGGGAACAAACTATGGCTACACCTTC. Protein sequence: CSARDSGGGTNYGYTF.

This clonotype was seen repeatedly, ten times or more. The rearrangement uses TRBV9 and TRBJ2-2, with D possibly being TRBD2 (5 bases). CDR3 length: 15 amino acids. The V end was cut by 3 bases, the J end by 2 bases, with 11 bases between. Germline CDR1 reads SGDLS; CDR2 reads YYNGEE. The CDR3 coding sequence is TGTGCCAGCAGCGACCGAGGGAGCAACACCGGGGAGCTGTTTTTT. This gives the protein CASSDRGSNTGELFF.

This clonotype came up once. The genes are TRBV20-1 and TRBJ2-7; unclear D gene. The CDR3 totals 12 residues. V gave up 3 bases and J gave up 5 bases, with 11 bases separating them. CDR1 DFQATT and CDR2 SNEGSKA come from the germline V gene (reference sequence). For the CDR3, the DNA is TGCAGTGCTAGGTCCGGGCCCAACGAGCAGTACTTC. It codes for CSARSGPNEQYF.

CDR3 in DNA: TGTGCCAGCCTGGGACAGGGGACTTCACCCCTCCACTTT. It yields the protein CASLGQGTSPLHF. This chain joins TRBV6-6 and TRBJ1-6; 10 nucleotides agree with TRBD1. V was clipped by 8 bases and J by 9 bases; unmatched bases: 4. The CDR3 has 13 residues. Germline V gene sequence: CDR1 MNHNY, CDR2 SVGAGI (reference sequence).

This clonotype has at least ten counts. The conserved final phenylalanine or tryptophan is absent from the CDR3, which likely points to a read error. The chain joins TRBV5-1 to TRBJ2-7, with D possibly TRBD1 on 5 matching bases. CDR1 and CDR2 (germline): SGHRS, YFSETQ. CDR3 size: 14 residues. V was cut by 1 base and J by 5 bases, with 13 bases left in between. CDR3 DNA: TGCGCCAGCAGCTTGCAGGCAGGGCTCGACGAGCAGTACTCC. It is translated as CASSLQAGLDEQYS.

This clonotype occurred many times. The genes are TRBV11-1 and TRBJ2-3, with D tentatively TRBD1 or TRBD2 (5 bases each). The CDR3 runs to 14 residues. Germline V lookup: CDR1 SGHAT, CDR2 FQDESV (reference sequence). Trimming removed 4 bases from V and 11 bases from J, with 19 bases in between. The CDR3 nucleotides are TGTGCCAGCAGCTCCTCGAACGGGACCCGACAGCAGTATTTT. It specifies CASSSSNGTRQQYF.

This clonotype was seen repeatedly, ten times or more. The genes are TRBV6-5 and TRBJ2-7; 12 bases align to TRBD1. The CDR3 runs to 14 residues. With 5 bases clipped from V and 6 bases from J, the junction kept 5 bases outside the gene matches. Germline V lookup: CDR1 MNHEY, CDR2 SVGAGI. The CDR3 DNA is TGTGCCAGCAGTCACGGGACAGGGGGCTTCGAGCAGTACTTC. This gives the protein CASSHGTGGFEQYF.

This clonotype was recorded at least ten times. This CDR3 is CASRGHGTSGFSTDTQYF. The DNA for the CDR3 is TGTGCCAGCAGGGGCCATGGGACTAGCGGGTTTAGCACAGATACGCAGTATTTT. The chain combines TRBV6-1 with TRBJ2-3; the match to TRBD2 covers 12 bases. Germline V gene lookup returns CDR1 MNHNS and CDR2 SASEGT. V was clipped by 6 bases and J by 0 bases; unmatched bases: 10. The CDR3 contains 18 residues.

This clonotype was recorded at least ten times. The V gene is TRBV9, the J gene TRBJ2-2; D is ambiguous. V was clipped by 0 bases and J by 0 bases, with 6 bases between them. Germline loops: CDR1 SGDLS, CDR2 YYNGEE. The CDR3 is 15 amino acids. As DNA, the CDR3 is TGTGCCAGCAGCGTAGGCGGAGCGAACACCGGGGAGCTGTTTTTT. This translates into CASSVGGANTGELFF.

This clonotype has more than one count but fewer than ten. The chain employs TRBV24-1 and TRBJ2-3; possibly TRBD2 for D (5 bases). Trimming pared 2 bases from V and 2 bases from J, leaving 10 bases between. Germline V gives CDR1 KGHDR, CDR2 SFDVKD. The CDR3 totals 15 residues. For the CDR3, the DNA is TGTGCCACCAGTGATTGGTCGGGGATCACAGATACGCAGTATTTT. It yields the protein CATSDWSGITDTQYF.